These T cell receptor beta chains were read from a single sample in a study of blood T cell repertoires in COVID-19. Sequencing used immunoSEQ multiplex PCR; TCRdb keeps in-frame clones, though not all of them. The data show over 150,000 clones, with roughly 81% seen just once and around 10% held by the top ten. Specimen: peripheral blood. The receptors stem from a woman older than 75 with COVID-19, enrolled during active disease. CDR3s include the opening cysteine and the closing phenylalanine or tryptophan. A D gene is named only where the DNA matches it firmly. The size field is filled for only some rows; it gives once, few, many or a size class.

j_call v_call clone_size d_call cdr3_nt cdr3_aa
TRBJ2-5 TRBV5-1 NA NA TGCGCCAGCAGCTTGGGACTAGAAAAGACCCAGTACTTC CASSLGLEKTQYF
TRBJ2-7 TRBV5-1 NA NA TGCGCCAGCAGCTTGGCCAGGGCCACCTACGAGCAGTACTTC CASSLARATYEQYF
TRBJ2-6 TRBV10-3 once TRBD1 TGTGCCATCAGTGGACAGGGGGCCAACTCTGGGGCCAACGTCCTGACTTTC CAISGQGANSGANVLTF
TRBJ2-7 TRBV24-1 NA TRBD1 TGTGCCACCAGTGACCCCATGTGGGACAGGTTGACCTACGAGCAGTACTTC CATSDPMWDRLTYEQYF
TRBJ2-1 TRBV5-8 NA TRBD2 TGTGCCAGTATGCAGGGAGGGACCTACAATGAGCAGTTCTTC CASMQGGTYNEQFF
TRBJ1-1 TRBV4-3 NA TRBD1 TGCGCCAGCAGCCAGGACGGACAGGGTGAGAGGTCGGCTTTCTTT CASSQDGQGERSAFF
TRBJ1-4 TRBV11-2 NA NA TGTGCCAGCAGCTTAAGGGGAATCCTTGCAACTAATGAAAAACTGTTTTTT CASSLRGILATNEKLFF
TRBJ2-2 TRBV25-1 NA NA TGTGCCAGCAGTGAATACGGCGGAGGGGGCCTTGCCGGGGAGCTGTTTTTT CASSEYGGGGLAGELFF
TRBJ1-2 TRBV5-6 NA NA TGTGCCAGCAGCTTGGCGGGGGGCTTCAATGGCTACACCTTC CASSLAGGFNGYTF
TRBJ2-2 TRBV6-6 medium-sized NA TGTGCCAGCAGTTACGCAGGGGCCGGGGAGCTGTTTTTT CASSYAGAGELFF
TRBJ1-2 TRBV5-6 NA NA TGTGCCAGCAGCCCTGCGGGACTGAGCTACACCTTC CASSPAGLSYTF
TRBJ1-5 TRBV7-9 NA TRBD1 TGTGCCAGCAGCTCCGGGACAGGAAATAGCAATCAGCCCCAGCATTTT CASSSGTGNSNQPQHF
TRBJ2-5 TRBV11-1 NA TRBD1 TGTGCCAGCAGCTCCCGGGACAGGGGGCTTGAGACCCAGTACTTC CASSSRDRGLETQYF
TRBJ2-2 TRBV27 NA TRBD1 TGTGCCAGCAGTGCGACCTCCCAGGGGGCGGACGGGGAGCTGTTTTTT CASSATSQGADGELFF
TRBJ2-1 TRBV4-1 NA NA TGCGCCAGCAGCCAACCCTACACTAAGCGGGTGATCAACAATGAGCAGTTCTTC CASSQPYTKRVINNEQFF
TRBJ2-1 TRBV4-2 NA TRBD1 TGTGCCAGCAGCCAGTCCGGGACAGGGGACAATGAGCAGTTCTTC CASSQSGTGDNEQFF
TRBJ2-7 TRBV28 once TRBD2 TGTGCCAGCAGTTTTTCCTTAGCGGGAGACCACACCTACGAGCAGTACTTC CASSFSLAGDHTYEQYF
TRBJ1-4 TRBV28 NA NA TGTGCCAGCAGGCCCCCGGGAGAAAAACTGTTTTTT CASRPPGEKLFF
TRBJ1-4 TRBV6-2/TRBV6-3 NA NA TGTGCCAGCAGTCGAGGCCCGGGGGCAACTAATGAAAAACTGTTTTTT CASSRGPGATNEKLFF
TRBJ2-2 TRBV27 once NA TGTGCCAGCAGTTTAAGCCCTGGAGCTAACGGGGAGCTGTTTTTT CASSLSPGANGELFF